This TCR beta chain emerged from a study of blood T cell repertoires in COVID-19. Exposed study participants had met a COVID-19 case within 2 weeks before entry. Per the original data handling: Researchers report that nucleated cell counts were estimated from reference gene primer amplification. Here immunoSEQ multiplex PCR was the method, and the copy in TCRdb shows in-frame clones only, minus some. V and J calls and clone size come straight from that table; D and trimming were deduced from the DNA. This sample yields 60,000 or so clones, of which 65% to 85% are seen a single time; around half belongs to the top ten. V lost 0 bases and J lost 4, with 18 bases in between. The germline gives CDR1 GTSNPN, CDR2 SVGIG (reference sequence). This CDR3 contains 16 residues.

The specimen was PBMCs or T cells enriched from blood (not recorded which). V and J are TRBV30 and TRBJ2-5; D possibly corresponds to TRBD2 (6 bases). The receptor was derived from a woman aged 55-69 years who had been exposed to COVID-19. Here the CDR3 reads CAWSVIGSGYRETQYF. For the CDR3, the DNA is TGTGCCTGGAGTGTGATCGGGAGTGGTTATAGAGAGACCCAGTACTTC.